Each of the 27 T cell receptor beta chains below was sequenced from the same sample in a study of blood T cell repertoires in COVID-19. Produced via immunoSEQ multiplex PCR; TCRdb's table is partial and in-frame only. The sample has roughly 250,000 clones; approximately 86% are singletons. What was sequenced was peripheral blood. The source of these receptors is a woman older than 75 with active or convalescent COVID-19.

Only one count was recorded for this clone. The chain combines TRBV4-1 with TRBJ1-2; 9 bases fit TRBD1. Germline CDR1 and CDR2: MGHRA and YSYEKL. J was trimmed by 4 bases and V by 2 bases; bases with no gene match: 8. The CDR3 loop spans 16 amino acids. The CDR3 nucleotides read TGCGCCAGCAGCCAATCAACAGGGGGCGCTTTCTATGGCTACACCTTC. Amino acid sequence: CASSQSTGGAFYGYTF.

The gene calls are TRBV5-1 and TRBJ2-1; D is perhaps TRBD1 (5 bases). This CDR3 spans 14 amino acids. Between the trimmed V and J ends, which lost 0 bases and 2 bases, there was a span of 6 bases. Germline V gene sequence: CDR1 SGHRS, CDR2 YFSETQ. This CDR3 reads CASSLVQAYNEQFF. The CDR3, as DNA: TGCGCCAGCAGCTTGGTACAGGCCTACAATGAGCAGTTCTTC.

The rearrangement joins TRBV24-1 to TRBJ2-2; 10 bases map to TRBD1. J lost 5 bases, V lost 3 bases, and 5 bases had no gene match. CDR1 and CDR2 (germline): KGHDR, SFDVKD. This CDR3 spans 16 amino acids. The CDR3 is CATSDLTGGSTGELFF. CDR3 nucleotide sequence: TGTGCCACCAGTGATCTGACAGGGGGCTCGACCGGGGAGCTGTTTTTT.

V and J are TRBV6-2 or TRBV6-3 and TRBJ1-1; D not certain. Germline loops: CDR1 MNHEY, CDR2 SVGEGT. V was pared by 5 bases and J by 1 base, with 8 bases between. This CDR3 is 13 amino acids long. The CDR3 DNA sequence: TGTGCCAGCAGTCCCGCGAAGAACACTGAAGCTTTCTTT. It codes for CASSPAKNTEAFF.

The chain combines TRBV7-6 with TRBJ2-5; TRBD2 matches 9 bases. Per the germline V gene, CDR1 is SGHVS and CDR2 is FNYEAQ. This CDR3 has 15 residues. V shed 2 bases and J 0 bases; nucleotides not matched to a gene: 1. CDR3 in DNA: TGTGCCAGCAGCTTACTAGCGGGGTACCAAGAGACCCAGTACTTC. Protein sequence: CASSLLAGYQETQYF.

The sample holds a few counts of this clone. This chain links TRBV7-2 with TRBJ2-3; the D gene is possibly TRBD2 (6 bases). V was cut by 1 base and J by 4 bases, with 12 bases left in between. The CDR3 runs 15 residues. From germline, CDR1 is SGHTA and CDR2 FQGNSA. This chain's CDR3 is CASSLGPLAADTQYF. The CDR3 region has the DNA TGTGCCAGCAGCTTAGGGCCACTAGCCGCAGATACGCAGTATTTT.

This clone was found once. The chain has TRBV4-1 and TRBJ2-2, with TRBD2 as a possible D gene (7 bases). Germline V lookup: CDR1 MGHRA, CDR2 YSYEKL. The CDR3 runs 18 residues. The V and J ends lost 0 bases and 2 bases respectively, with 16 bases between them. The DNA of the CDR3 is TGCGCCAGCAGCCAAGATAACCGCGGGGGACACAACACCGGGGAGCTGTTTTTT. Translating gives CASSQDNRGGHNTGELFF.

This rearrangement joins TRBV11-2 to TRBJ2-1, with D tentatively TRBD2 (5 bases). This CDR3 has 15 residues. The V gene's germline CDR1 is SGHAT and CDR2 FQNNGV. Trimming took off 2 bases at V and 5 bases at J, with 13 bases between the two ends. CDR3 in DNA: TGTGCCAGCAGCTTATGGGAACAGACTAACAATGAGCAGTTCTTC. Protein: CASSLWEQTNNEQFF.

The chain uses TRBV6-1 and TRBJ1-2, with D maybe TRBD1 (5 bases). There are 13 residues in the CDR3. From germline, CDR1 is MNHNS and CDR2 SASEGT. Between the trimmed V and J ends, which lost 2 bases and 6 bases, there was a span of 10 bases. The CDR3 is CASSEHAGDGYTF. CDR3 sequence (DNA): TGTGCCAGCAGTGAACACGCGGGGGATGGCTACACCTTC.

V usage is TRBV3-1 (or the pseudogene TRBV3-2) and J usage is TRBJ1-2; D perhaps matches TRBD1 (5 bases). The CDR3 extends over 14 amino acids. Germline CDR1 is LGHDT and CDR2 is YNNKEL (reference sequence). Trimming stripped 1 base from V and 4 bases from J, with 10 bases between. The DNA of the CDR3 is TGTGCCAGCAGCCAAGCGGGGGAATTCTATGGCTACACCTTC. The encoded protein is CASSQAGEFYGYTF.

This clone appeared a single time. The CDR3: CASSSNGPGIDTQYF. The CDR3 DNA reads as TGTGCCAGCAGCTCAAATGGGCCGGGGATAGATACGCAGTATTTT. This chain connects TRBV7-2 to TRBJ2-3; D is possibly TRBD2 (5 bases). Trimming left V 4 bases short and J 5 bases short, with 16 bases between. This CDR3 is built from 15 residues. Germline loops: CDR1 SGHTA, CDR2 FQGNSA.

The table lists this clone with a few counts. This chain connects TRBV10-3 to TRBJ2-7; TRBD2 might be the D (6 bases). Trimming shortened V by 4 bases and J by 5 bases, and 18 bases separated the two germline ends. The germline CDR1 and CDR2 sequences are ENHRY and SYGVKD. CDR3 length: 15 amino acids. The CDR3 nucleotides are TGTGCCATCAGTGGGAGGGCACAGACCGGGGACGAGCAGTACTTC. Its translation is CAISGRAQTGDEQYF.

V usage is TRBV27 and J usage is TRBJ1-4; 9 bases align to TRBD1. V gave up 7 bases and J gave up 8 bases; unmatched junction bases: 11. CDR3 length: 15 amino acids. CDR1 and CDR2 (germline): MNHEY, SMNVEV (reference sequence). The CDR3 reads CASIHPGQGGEKLFF. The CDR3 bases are TGTGCCAGCATCCATCCGGGACAGGGTGGGGAAAAACTGTTTTTT.

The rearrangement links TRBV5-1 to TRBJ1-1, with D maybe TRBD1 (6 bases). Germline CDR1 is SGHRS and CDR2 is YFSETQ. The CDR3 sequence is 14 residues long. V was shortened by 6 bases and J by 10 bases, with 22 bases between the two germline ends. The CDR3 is CASKLDSAVGVAFF. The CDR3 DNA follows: TGCGCCAGCAAGTTGGACAGTGCCGTGGGGGTAGCTTTCTTT.

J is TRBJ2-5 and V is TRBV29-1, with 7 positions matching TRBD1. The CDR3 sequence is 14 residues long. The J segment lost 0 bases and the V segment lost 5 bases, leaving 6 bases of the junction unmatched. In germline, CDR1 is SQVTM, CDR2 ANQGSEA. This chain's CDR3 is CSVQGQAYQETQYF. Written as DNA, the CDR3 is TGCAGCGTTCAAGGACAGGCTTACCAAGAGACCCAGTACTTC.

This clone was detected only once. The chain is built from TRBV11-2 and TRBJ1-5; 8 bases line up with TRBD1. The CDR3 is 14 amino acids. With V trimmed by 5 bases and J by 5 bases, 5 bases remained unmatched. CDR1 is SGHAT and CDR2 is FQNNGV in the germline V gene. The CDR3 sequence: CASSLQTGDQPQHF. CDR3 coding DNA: TGTGCCAGCAGCCTTCAGACAGGGGATCAGCCCCAGCATTTT.

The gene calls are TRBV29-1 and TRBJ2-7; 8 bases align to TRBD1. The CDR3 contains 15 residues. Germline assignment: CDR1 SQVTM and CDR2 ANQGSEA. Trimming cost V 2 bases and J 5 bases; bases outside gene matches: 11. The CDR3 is CSVESPGQVLNEQYF. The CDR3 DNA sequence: TGCAGCGTTGAATCCCCGGGACAGGTCCTTAACGAGCAGTACTTC.

The CDR3 DNA reads as TGTGCCACCAGCACCCGACTAGCGGGAAATTTGGTGACCCAGTACTTC. This translates into CATSTRLAGNLVTQYF. This chain connects TRBV15 to TRBJ2-5, with 11 bases lining up with TRBD2. The trim removed 4 bases at V and 7 bases at J, leaving 11 bases unmatched. Looked up from germline, CDR1 is LNHNV and CDR2 is YYDKDF (reference sequence). The CDR3 runs 16 residues.

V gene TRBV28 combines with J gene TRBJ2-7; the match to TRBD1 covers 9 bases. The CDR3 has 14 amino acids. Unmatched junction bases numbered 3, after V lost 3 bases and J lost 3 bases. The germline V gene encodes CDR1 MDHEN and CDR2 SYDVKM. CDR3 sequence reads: CASSFRDRVYEQYF. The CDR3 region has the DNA TGTGCCAGCAGTTTCCGGGACAGGGTCTACGAGCAGTACTTC.

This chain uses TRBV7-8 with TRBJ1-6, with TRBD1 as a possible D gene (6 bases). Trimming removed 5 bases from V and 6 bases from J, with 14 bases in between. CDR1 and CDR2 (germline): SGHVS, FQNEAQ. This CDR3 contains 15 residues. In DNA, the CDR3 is TGTGCCAGCAGCGAACGGACAGAGCCTAATTCACCCCTCCACTTT. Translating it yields CASSERTEPNSPLHF. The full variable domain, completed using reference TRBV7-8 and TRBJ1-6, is GAGVSQSPRYKVAKRGQDVALRCDPISGHVSLFWYQQALGQGPEFLTYFQNEAQLDKSGLPSDRFFAERPEGSVSTLKIQRTQQEDSAVYLCASSERTEPNSPLHFGNGTRLTVT.

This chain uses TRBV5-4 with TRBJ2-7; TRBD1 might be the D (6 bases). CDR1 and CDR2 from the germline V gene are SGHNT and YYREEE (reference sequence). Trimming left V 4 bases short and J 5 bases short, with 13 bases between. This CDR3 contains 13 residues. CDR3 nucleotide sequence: TGTGCCAGCAGCACCGACAGGCATAACGAGCAGTACTTC. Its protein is CASSTDRHNEQYF.

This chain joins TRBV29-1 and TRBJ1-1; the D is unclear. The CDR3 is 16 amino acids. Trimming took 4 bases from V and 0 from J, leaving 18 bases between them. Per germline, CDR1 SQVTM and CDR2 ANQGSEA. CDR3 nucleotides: TGCAGCGTTGTTGCGGCGGGGTGGATAATGAACACTGAAGCTTTCTTT. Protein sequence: CSVVAAGWIMNTEAFF.

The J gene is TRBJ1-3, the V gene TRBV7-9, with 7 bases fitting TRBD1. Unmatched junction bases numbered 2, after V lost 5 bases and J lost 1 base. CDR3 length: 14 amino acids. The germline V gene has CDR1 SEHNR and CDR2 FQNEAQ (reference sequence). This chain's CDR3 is CASSPTGSGNTIYF. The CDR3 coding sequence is TGTGCCAGCAGCCCGACAGGGTCTGGAAACACCATATATTTT. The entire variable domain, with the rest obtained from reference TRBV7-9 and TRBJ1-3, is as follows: DTGVSQNPRHKITKRGQNVTFRCDPISEHNRLYWYRQTLGQGPEFLTYFQNEAQLEKSRLLSDRFSAERPKGSFSTLEIQRTEQGDSAMYLCASSPTGSGNTIYFGEGSWLTVV.

This chain's CDR3 is CASSHETGFAEAFF. The CDR3 nucleotides read TGTGCCAGCAGCCACGAGACAGGGTTTGCTGAAGCTTTCTTT. The chain employs TRBV5-4 and TRBJ1-1; 7 bases map to TRBD1. V was clipped by 4 bases and J by 6 bases; unmatched bases: 9. Germline CDR1 is SGHNT and CDR2 is YYREEE (reference sequence). The CDR3 is 14 residues long.

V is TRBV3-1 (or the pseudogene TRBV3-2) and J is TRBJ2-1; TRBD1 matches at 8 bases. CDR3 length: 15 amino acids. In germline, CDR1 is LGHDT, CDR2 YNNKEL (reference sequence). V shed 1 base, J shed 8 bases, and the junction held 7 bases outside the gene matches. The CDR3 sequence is CASSQGTGFLDEQFF. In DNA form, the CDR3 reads TGTGCCAGCAGCCAAGGGACAGGGTTCTTAGATGAGCAGTTCTTC.

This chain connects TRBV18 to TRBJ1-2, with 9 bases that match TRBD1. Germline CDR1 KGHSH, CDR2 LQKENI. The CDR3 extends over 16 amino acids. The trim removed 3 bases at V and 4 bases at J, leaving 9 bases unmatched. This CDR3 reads CASSPTRDRDPYGYTF. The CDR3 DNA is TGTGCCAGCTCACCTACACGGGACAGGGATCCCTATGGCTACACCTTC.

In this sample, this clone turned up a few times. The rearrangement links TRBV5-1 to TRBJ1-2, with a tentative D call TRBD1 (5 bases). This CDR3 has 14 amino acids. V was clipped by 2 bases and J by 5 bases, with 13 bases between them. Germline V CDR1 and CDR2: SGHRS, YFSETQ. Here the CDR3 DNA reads TGCGCCAGCAGCTTAGCGGGACTGTTTTATGGCTACACCTTC. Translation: CASSLAGLFYGYTF. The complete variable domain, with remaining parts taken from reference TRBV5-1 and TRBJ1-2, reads KAGVTQTPRYLIKTRGQQVTLSCSPISGHRSVSWYQQTPGQGLQFLFEYFSETQRNKGNFPGRFSGRQFSNSRSEMNVSTLELGDSALYLCASSLAGLFYGYTFGSGTRLTVV.